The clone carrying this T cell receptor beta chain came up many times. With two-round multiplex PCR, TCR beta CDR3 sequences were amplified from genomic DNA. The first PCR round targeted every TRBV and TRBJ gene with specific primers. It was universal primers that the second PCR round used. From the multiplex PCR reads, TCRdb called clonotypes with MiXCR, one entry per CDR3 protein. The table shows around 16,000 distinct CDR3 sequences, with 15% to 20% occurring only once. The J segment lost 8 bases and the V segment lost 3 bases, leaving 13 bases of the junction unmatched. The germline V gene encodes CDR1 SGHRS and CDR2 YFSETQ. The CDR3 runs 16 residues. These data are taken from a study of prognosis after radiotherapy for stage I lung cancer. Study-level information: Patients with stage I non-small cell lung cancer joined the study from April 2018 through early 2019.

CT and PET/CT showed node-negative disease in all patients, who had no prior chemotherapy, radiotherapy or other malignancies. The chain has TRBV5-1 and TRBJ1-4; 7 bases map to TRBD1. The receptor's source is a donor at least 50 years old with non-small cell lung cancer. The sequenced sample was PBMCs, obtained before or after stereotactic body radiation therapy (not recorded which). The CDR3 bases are TGCGCCAGCAGCTCCCGACAGGGAGGGGCGGGAGAAAAACTGTTTTTT. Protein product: CASSSRQGGAGEKLFF.